A selection of T cell receptor beta chains follows, all from one sample in a study of blood T cell repertoires in COVID-19. Method: immunoSEQ multiplex PCR; TCRdb's copy keeps in-frame clones and lacks some. Of 100,000 to 150,000 clones listed, roughly 90% are singletons. Sequencing was performed on peripheral blood. These receptor sequences come from a man aged 45-65 years with acute or convalescent COVID-19. Each CDR3 is given with its conserved first and last residue.

v_gene: TRBV29-1; CDR3aa: CSVDPSGRADTQYF
v_gene: TRBV9; CDR3aa: CASSGGGTGEYEQYF
v_gene: TRBV7-2; CDR3aa: CASSLGQGAILDQETQYF
v_gene: TRBV10-3; CDR3aa: CAISEPGTSPDTQYF
v_gene: TRBV24-1; CDR3aa: CATSEGANYGYTF
v_gene: TRBV6-5; CDR3aa: CATQLTAGELFF
v_gene: TRBV12-3/TRBV12-4; CDR3aa: CASSSGPYNEQFF
v_gene: TRBV6-5; CDR3aa: CASRVSSGVTGELFF
v_gene: TRBV6-2/TRBV6-3; CDR3aa: CASSYTGTREQFF
v_gene: TRBV7-9; CDR3aa: CASSPRTSGKETQYF
v_gene: TRBV30; CDR3aa: CAWSGKGHSNQPQHF
v_gene: TRBV7-8; CDR3aa: CASSFWAKSEAFF
v_gene: TRBV7-8; CDR3aa: CASSLESGSAGELFF
v_gene: TRBV6-1; CDR3aa: CASSVVSGGSATDEQFF
v_gene: TRBV5-4; CDR3aa: CASSGDAGINEQFF
v_gene: TRBV19; CDR3aa: CASSSTGQGDYGYTF
v_gene: TRBV6-4; CDR3aa: CASSDSGGAGANVLTF
v_gene: TRBV19; CDR3aa: CASLPRGQGFTDTQYF
v_gene: TRBV9; CDR3aa: CASSVNAGSYEQYF
v_gene: TRBV12-3/TRBV12-4; CDR3aa: CASRGGLDSTQYF
v_gene: TRBV5-8; CDR3aa: CASSRGGAYSPLHF
v_gene: TRBV6-5; CDR3aa: CASSYPGNLNNSPLHF
v_gene: TRBV19; CDR3aa: CASSRPAGTSEYNEQFF
v_gene: TRBV3-1/TRBV3-2; CDR3aa: CASSRDRSPYNEQFF
v_gene: TRBV28; CDR3aa: CASSAQGAGNQPQHF
v_gene: TRBV7-9; CDR3aa: CASSREDSPSYEQYF
v_gene: TRBV11-3; CDR3aa: CASSLRQGGNGELFF
v_gene: TRBV5-1; CDR3aa: CASSQGQSLMNTEAFF
v_gene: TRBV2; CDR3aa: CASRDYEAYEQYF
v_gene: TRBV27; CDR3aa: CASSPRRGAGGIENEQFF